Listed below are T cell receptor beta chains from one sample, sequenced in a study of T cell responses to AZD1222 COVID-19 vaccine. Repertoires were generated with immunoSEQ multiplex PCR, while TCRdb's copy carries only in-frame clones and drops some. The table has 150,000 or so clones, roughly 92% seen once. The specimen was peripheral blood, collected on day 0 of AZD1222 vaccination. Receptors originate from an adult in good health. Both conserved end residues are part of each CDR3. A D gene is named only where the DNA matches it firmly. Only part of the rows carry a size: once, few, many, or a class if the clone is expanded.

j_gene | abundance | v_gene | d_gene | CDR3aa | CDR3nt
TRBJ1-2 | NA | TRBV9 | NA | CASSVGSGDAYGYTF | TGTGCCAGCAGCGTAGGATCAGGGGACGCATATGGCTACACCTTC
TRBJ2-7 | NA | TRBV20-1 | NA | CSALSRYEQYF | TGCAGTGCGTTATCTCGCTACGAGCAGTACTTC
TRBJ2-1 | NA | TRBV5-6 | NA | CASSLAQGSYNEQFF | TGTGCCAGCAGCTTGGCACAGGGCTCCTACAATGAGCAGTTCTTC
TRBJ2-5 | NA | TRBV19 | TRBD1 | CASSDTGGNGETQYF | TGTGCCAGTAGTGATACAGGGGGAAATGGGGAGACCCAGTACTTC
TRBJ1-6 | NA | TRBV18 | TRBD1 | CASSQDRARNSPLHF | TGTGCCAGCTCACAGGACAGGGCTCGGAATTCACCCCTCCACTTT
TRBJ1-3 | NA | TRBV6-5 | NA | CASSVGGSGNTIYF | TGTGCCAGCAGCGTCGGGGGGTCTGGAAACACCATATATTTT
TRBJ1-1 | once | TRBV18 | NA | CAGAGGLNTEAFF | TGTGCCGGAGCTGGGGGATTGAACACTGAAGCTTTCTTT
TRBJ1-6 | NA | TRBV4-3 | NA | CASSHRTGLYSPLHF | TGCGCCAGCAGCCACAGAACAGGGTTGTATTCACCCCTCCACTTT
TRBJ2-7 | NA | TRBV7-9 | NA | CASSLAISLPYEQYF | TGTGCCAGCAGCTTAGCGATATCACTACCCTACGAGCAGTACTTC
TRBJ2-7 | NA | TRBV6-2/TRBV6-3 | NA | CASSYNRVREQYF | TGTGCCAGCAGTTACAACAGGGTCCGCGAGCAGTACTTC
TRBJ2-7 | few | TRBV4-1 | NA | CASSQDGHEPFYEQYF | TGCGCCAGCAGCCAAGACGGACATGAACCTTTCTACGAGCAGTACTTC
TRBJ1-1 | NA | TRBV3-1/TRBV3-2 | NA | CASSQFGDLNTEAFF | TGTGCCAGCAGCCAATTTGGGGATTTGAACACTGAAGCTTTCTTT
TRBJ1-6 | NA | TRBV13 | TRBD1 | CASSLGDRVRSPLHF | TGTGCCAGCAGCCTCGGGGACAGGGTCAGATCACCCCTCCACTTT
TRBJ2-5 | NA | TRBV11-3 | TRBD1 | CASSNPGQGTETQYF | TGTGCCAGCAGCAATCCGGGACAGGGGACGGAGACCCAGTACTTC
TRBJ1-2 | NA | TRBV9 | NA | CASSVQTTFSNYGYTF | TGTGCCAGCAGCGTTCAAACAACTTTCTCTAACTATGGCTACACCTTC
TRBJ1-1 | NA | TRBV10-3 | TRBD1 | CATWDSYTEAFF | TGTGCCACCTGGGACAGTTACACTGAAGCTTTCTTT
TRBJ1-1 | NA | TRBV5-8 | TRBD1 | CASSPWTGKNTEAFF | TGTGCCAGCAGCCCGTGGACAGGGAAGAACACTGAAGCTTTCTTT
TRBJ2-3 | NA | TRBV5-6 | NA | CASSSGPSTDTQYF | TGTGCCAGCAGCTCCGGGCCAAGCACAGATACGCAGTATTTT
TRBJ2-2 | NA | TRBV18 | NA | CASSPGGNTGELFF | TGTGCCAGCTCACCGGGCGGGAACACCGGGGAGCTGTTTTTT
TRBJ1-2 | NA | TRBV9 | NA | CASSADKSGYTF | TGTGCCAGCAGCGCCGACAAAAGTGGCTACACCTTC
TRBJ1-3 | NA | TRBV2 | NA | CASSADSSGDTIYF | TGTGCCAGCAGTGCAGACTCCTCCGGGGACACCATATATTTT
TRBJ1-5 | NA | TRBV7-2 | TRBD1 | CASSPATGAGQPQHF | TGTGCCAGCAGCCCGGCAACAGGGGCGGGTCAGCCCCAGCATTTT
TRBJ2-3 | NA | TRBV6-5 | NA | CASRRAGTDTQYF | TGTGCCAGCAGGAGGGCGGGGACAGATACGCAGTATTTT
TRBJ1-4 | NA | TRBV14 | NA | CASSQDQRGELFF | TGTGCCAGCAGCCAAGATCAGAGGGGAGAGCTGTTTTTT
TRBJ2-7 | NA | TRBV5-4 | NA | CASSYDAGAYEQYF | TGTGCCAGCAGTTATGACGCAGGGGCCTACGAGCAGTACTTC
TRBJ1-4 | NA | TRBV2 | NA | CASGARAREKLFF | TGTGCCAGCGGGGCCAGAGCAAGGGAAAAACTGTTTTTT
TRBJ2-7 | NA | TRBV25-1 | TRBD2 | CASGRTSGRAYEQYF | TGTGCCAGCGGCCGGACTAGCGGGAGGGCCTACGAGCAGTACTTC
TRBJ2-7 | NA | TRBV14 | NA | CASSQEWSYEQYF | TGTGCCAGCAGCCAAGAATGGAGCTACGAGCAGTACTTC
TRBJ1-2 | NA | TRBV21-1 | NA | CASSGQGKVLSYGYTF | TGTGCCAGCAGCGGACAGGGGAAGGTTCTGTCCTATGGCTACACCTTC
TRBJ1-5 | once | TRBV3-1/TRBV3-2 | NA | CASSQGSNQPQHF | TGTGCCAGCAGCCAGGGGAGCAATCAGCCCCAGCATTTT
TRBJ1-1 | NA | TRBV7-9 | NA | CASSLSSEAFF | TGTGCCAGCAGCTTGAGCTCTGAAGCTTTCTTT
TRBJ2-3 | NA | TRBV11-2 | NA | CASSFLGTTVDTQYF | TGTGCCAGCAGCTTCTTAGGGACCACAGTGGATACGCAGTATTTT
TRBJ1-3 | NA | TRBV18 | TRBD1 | CASSRGQGATGNTIYF | TGTGCCAGCTCACGGGGGCAGGGGGCCACTGGAAACACCATATATTTT
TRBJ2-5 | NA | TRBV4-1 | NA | CASSQVLQAGRETQYF | TGCGCCAGCAGCCAAGTCCTTCAGGCTGGACGAGAGACCCAGTACTTC
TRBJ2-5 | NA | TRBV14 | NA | CASSQLAGMETQYF | TGTGCCAGCAGCCAACTCGCGGGTATGGAGACCCAGTACTTC
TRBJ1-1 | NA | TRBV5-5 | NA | CASSPGSANTEAFF | TGTGCCAGCAGCCCTGGATCAGCAAACACTGAAGCTTTCTTT
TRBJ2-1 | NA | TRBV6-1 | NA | CASSEARIGPWDEQFF | TGTGCCAGCAGTGAAGCGCGAATAGGTCCATGGGATGAGCAGTTCTTC
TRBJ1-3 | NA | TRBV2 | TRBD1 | CASRGGAGGNTIYF | TGTGCCAGCAGAGGGGGCGCGGGTGGAAACACCATATATTTT
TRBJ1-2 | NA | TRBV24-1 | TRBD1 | CATSDFGTGSYGYTF | TGTGCCACCAGTGATTTTGGGACAGGGAGCTATGGCTACACCTTC
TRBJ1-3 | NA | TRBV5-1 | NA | CASSLEVQTGNTIYF | TGCGCCAGCAGCTTGGAGGTCCAAACTGGAAACACCATATATTTT
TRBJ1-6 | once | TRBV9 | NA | CASSLDSNNSPLHF | TGTGCCAGCAGCCTGGACAGCAATAATTCACCCCTCCACTTT
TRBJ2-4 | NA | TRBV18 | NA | CASSPGGKNIQYF | TGTGCCAGCTCACCAGGGGGGAAAAACATTCAGTACTTC
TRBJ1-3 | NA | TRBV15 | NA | CATSRDDGGARNTIYF | TGTGCCACCAGCCGCGATGATGGGGGGGCCCGAAACACCATATATTTT
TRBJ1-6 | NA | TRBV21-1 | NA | CASSIGSSPLHF | TGTGCCAGCTCGATAGGGTCATCCCCCCTCCACTTT
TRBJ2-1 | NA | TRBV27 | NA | CASSRGHKVGNEQFF | TGTGCCAGCAGTAGAGGCCACAAGGTTGGCAATGAGCAGTTCTTC
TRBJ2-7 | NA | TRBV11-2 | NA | CASSPVDRLLSYEQYF | TGTGCCAGCAGCCCGGTCGACAGGCTCTTATCCTACGAGCAGTACTTC
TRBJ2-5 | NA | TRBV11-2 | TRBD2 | CASSQTSIAGGQETQYF | TGTGCCAGCAGCCAGACCTCCATAGCGGGAGGGCAAGAGACCCAGTACTTC
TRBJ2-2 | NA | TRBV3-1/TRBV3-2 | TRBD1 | CASSQVFRRTGGVKTGELFF | TGTGCCAGCAGCCAAGTGTTCCGTCGGACAGGGGGCGTGAAAACCGGGGAGCTGTTTTTT
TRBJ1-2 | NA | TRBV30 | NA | CAWSVRGQSYGYTF | TGTGCCTGGAGTGTACGGGGGCAGTCCTATGGCTACACCTTC
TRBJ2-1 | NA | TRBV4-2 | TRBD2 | CASSQPGTSSNEQFF | TGTGCCAGCAGCCAGCCCGGGACTAGCTCTAATGAGCAGTTCTTC
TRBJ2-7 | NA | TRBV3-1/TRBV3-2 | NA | CASSLPDYLLNEQYF | TGTGCCAGCAGCTTACCGGACTACCTTCTGAACGAGCAGTACTTC
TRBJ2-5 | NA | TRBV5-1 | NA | CASSLATGRSGTQYF | TGCGCCAGCAGCTTGGCAACAGGGAGGTCCGGGACCCAGTACTTC
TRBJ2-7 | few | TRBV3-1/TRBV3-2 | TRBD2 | CASSHLAGGPSHEQYF | TGTGCCAGCAGCCATCTAGCGGGAGGGCCTTCCCACGAGCAGTACTTC
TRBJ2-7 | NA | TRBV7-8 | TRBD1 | CASSTRDSSYEQYF | TGTGCCAGCAGCACCCGGGACAGCTCCTACGAGCAGTACTTC
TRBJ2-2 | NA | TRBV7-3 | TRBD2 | CASSPPGLAGGTGELFF | TGTGCCAGCAGCCCTCCTGGACTAGCGGGGGGCACCGGGGAGCTGTTTTTT
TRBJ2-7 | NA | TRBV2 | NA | CASRGYDTYEQYF | TGTGCCAGCAGAGGCTATGACACCTACGAGCAGTACTTC
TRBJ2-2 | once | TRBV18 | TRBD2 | CASSPPSAGGMAGELFF | TGTGCCAGCTCACCACCGTCTGCGGGGGGAATGGCCGGGGAGCTGTTTTTT
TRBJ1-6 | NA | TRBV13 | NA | CASSLQNSPLHF | TGTGCCAGCAGCTTACAGAATTCACCCCTCCACTTT
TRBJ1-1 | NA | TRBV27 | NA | CASSLSPGVGTEAFF | TGTGCCAGCAGTTTATCGCCAGGGGTCGGCACTGAAGCTTTCTTT
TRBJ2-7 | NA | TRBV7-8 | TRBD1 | CASSPDRASYEQYF | TGTGCCAGCAGTCCGGACAGGGCCTCCTACGAGCAGTACTTC